The next 20 T cell receptor beta chains were all read from a single sample in a study of T cells in localized non-small cell lung cancer. The repertoire was sequenced with immunoSEQ multiplex PCR; TCRdb's copy has only in-frame clones and lacks some. The table records about 77,000 clones, 88% of them present only once. Source: peripheral blood, taken before any cancer treatment. The receptors come from a woman aged 35-75 years with stage I squamous cell lung carcinoma.

The chain uses TRBV7-9 and TRBJ2-5, with 8 bases that match TRBD1. The CDR3 is 14 amino acids. Germline V gene lookup returns CDR1 SEHNR and CDR2 FQNEAQ (reference sequence). J was trimmed by 5 bases and V by 1 base; bases with no gene match: 3. In DNA form, the CDR3 reads TGTGCCAGCAGCTTAGGACAGGGGTGGGAGACCCAGTACTTC. The encoded protein is CASSLGQGWETQYF.

The chain carries TRBV19 and TRBJ1-5, with D tentatively TRBD1 (5 bases). Germline CDR1 LNHDA, CDR2 SQIVND (reference sequence). V lost 7 bases, J lost 5 bases, and 27 bases lay in between. This CDR3 comprises 18 residues. The CDR3 spells CASTAGFSSPGDHQPQHF. The CDR3 DNA sequence: TGTGCCAGTACCGCCGGTTTTTCTTCCCCGGGGGACCATCAGCCCCAGCATTTT.

V usage is TRBV29-1 and J usage is TRBJ2-7, with D perhaps TRBD1 (7 bases). CDR3 length: 13 amino acids. Germline V lookup: CDR1 SQVTM, CDR2 ANQGSEA. Deletions cut 4 bases from V and 6 bases from J, with 16 bases between. This chain's CDR3 is CSVGGAGGGEQYF. CDR3 nucleotides: TGCAGCGTTGGAGGGGCAGGGGGAGGCGAGCAGTACTTC.

This clone was seen more than once but under ten times. The V gene is TRBV2, the J gene TRBJ1-6; D is uncertain. There are 15 residues in the CDR3. The germline V and J ends were trimmed by 5 bases and 3 bases, with 11 bases remaining between them. CDR1 and CDR2 (germline): SNHLY, FYNNEI. Here the CDR3 reads CASSNSRDYNSPLHF. The CDR3 DNA reads as TGTGCCAGCAGTAACTCCCGGGACTATAATTCACCCCTCCACTTT.

This chain links TRBV21-1 with TRBJ2-2; TRBD2 reflects the table's D call only, with no check against the DNA. TRBV21-1 is a listed pseudogene. This CDR3 is built from 17 residues. In nucleotides, the CDR3 is TGTGCCAGCAGCAAAAAACCGGCGGGGGCTATCACCGGGGAGCTGTTTTTT. Its protein product is CASSKKPAGAITGELFF.

The V gene is TRBV2, the J gene TRBJ1-1; D gene ambiguous. The germline V gene encodes CDR1 SNHLY and CDR2 FYNNEI. V lost 6 bases and J 4 bases, leaving 9 bases between the germline ends. The CDR3 is 12 residues long. The CDR3 loop reads CASRTPGTEAFF. The DNA of the CDR3 is TGTGCCAGCAGAACCCCGGGCACTGAAGCTTTCTTT.

This rearrangement joins TRBV2 to TRBJ1-2, with D possibly TRBD1 on 6 matching bases. The CDR3 is 14 residues long. V lost 7 bases to trimming and J lost 2 bases, with 14 bases between them. The germline V gene has CDR1 SNHLY and CDR2 FYNNEI. CDR3 nucleotides: TGTGCCAGCACCCTCCTGGACAGCAACTATGGCTACACCTTC. This sequence encodes CASTLLDSNYGYTF.

The chain is built from TRBV9 and TRBJ1-1; D is perhaps TRBD1 (6 bases). Germline CDR1 reads SGDLS; CDR2 reads YYNGEE. This CDR3 comprises 15 residues. V dropped 0 bases and J dropped 6 bases, with 15 bases sitting between them. CDR3 nucleotide sequence: TGTGCCAGCAGCGTAGACCTCGGGGGGGGCCCTGAAGCTTTCTTT. Amino acids: CASSVDLGGGPEAFF.

The chain employs TRBV7-2 and TRBJ1-2, with TRBD1 as a possible D gene (6 bases). Germline assignment: CDR1 SGHTA and CDR2 FQGNSA. There are 12 residues in the CDR3. Trimming removed 5 bases at V and 8 bases at J, with 12 bases between. CDR3 bases: TGTGCCAGCAGCCACGGGACAAAGGGCTACACCTTC. It encodes CASSHGTKGYTF.

In this sample, this clone turned up once. The chain has TRBV5-4 and TRBJ2-1; D may be TRBD1 or TRBD2 (5 bases each). The length of the CDR3 is 14 residues. The germline V gene encodes CDR1 SGHNT and CDR2 YYREEE (reference sequence). Trimming stripped 1 base from V and 5 bases from J, with 10 bases between. CDR3 bases: TGTGCCAGCAGCTTGTGGCAGGGACACAATGAGCAGTTCTTC. The encoded protein is CASSLWQGHNEQFF.

The V call is TRBV7-2, the J call TRBJ2-7, with 14 bases aligning to TRBD2. Germline V CDR1 and CDR2: SGHTA, FQGNSA. Trimming cost V 1 base and J 3 bases; bases outside gene matches: 8. The length of the CDR3 is 18 residues. CDR3 protein: CASSLVRLAGGNSYEQYF. In DNA, the CDR3 is TGTGCCAGCAGCTTAGTTAGACTAGCGGGGGGGAACAGCTACGAGCAGTACTTC.

This clone was found once. The chain uses TRBV29-1 and TRBJ2-5, with 8 bases identical to TRBD2. Germline V gene data show CDR1 as SQVTM and CDR2 as ANQGSEA. V lost 2 bases and J lost 3; bases outside the gene matches: 5. The CDR3 runs 14 residues. CDR3 DNA sequence: TGCAGCGTTGAATACCGGGGGGGGAAAGAGACCCAGTACTTC. It translates to CSVEYRGGKETQYF.

The chain employs TRBV7-2 and TRBJ1-2, with 9 nucleotides matching TRBD1. Germline values: CDR1 SGHTA, CDR2 FQGNSA. CDR3 size: 15 residues. The V gene end was trimmed by 2 bases and the J gene end by 5 bases; junction bases not matched to a gene: 6. CDR3 loop: CASSLNRGQRYGYTF. The CDR3 DNA reads TGTGCCAGCAGCTTAAACAGGGGGCAACGGTATGGCTACACCTTC.

This clone appeared a single time. The V and J genes are TRBV5-6 and TRBJ1-1; no reliable D call. Germline V gives CDR1 SGHDT, CDR2 YYEEEE. V was cut by 2 bases and J by 4 bases, with 3 bases left in between. The CDR3 spans 11 residues. CDR3 protein: CASSFLTEAFF. The CDR3 DNA reads as TGTGCCAGCAGCTTTCTCACTGAAGCTTTCTTT.

The J gene is TRBJ2-2, the V gene TRBV6-5; 7 bases are shared with TRBD1. The germline CDR1 and CDR2 sequences are MNHEY and SVGAGI. With V trimmed by 5 bases and J by 1 base, 1 base remained unmatched. The CDR3 has 14 amino acids. Here the CDR3 reads CASSRTGNTGELFF. CDR3 DNA: TGTGCCAGCAGTCGGACAGGGAACACCGGGGAGCTGTTTTTT.

The chain links TRBV5-1 to TRBJ2-3, with 11 bases that match TRBD2. The CDR3 totals 18 residues. CDR1 and CDR2 (germline): SGHRS, YFSETQ. Trimming removed 0 bases from V and 2 bases from J; junction bases left unmatched: 8. The CDR3 DNA reads TGCGCCAGCAGCTTGGTAGTAGCGGGGGGGACCTTCACAGATACGCAGTATTTT. Its protein product is CASSLVVAGGTFTDTQYF.

This clone showed up just a few times. This chain joins TRBV7-8 and TRBJ1-1, with a possible D match to TRBD1 (6 bases). The germline V gene has CDR1 SGHVS and CDR2 FQNEAQ. V was pared by 3 bases and J by 3 bases, with 17 bases between. The CDR3 runs 16 residues. This chain's CDR3 is CASSFLQGTPDTEAFF. CDR3 sequence (DNA): TGTGCCAGCAGCTTTTTACAGGGTACCCCGGACACTGAAGCTTTCTTT.

The chain carries TRBV9 and TRBJ2-7; 12 positions agree with TRBD2. Germline V lookup: CDR1 SGDLS, CDR2 YYNGEE. Trimming took 4 bases from V and 6 from J; bases not matched to a gene: 11. This CDR3 has 16 amino acids. CDR3: CASSPWTSGAVVEQYF. CDR3 DNA: TGTGCCAGCAGCCCTTGGACTAGCGGGGCGGTCGTCGAGCAGTACTTC.

The rearrangement uses TRBV27 and TRBJ2-7, with 9 positions matching TRBD1. The J segment lost 3 bases and the V segment lost 4 bases, leaving 7 bases of the junction unmatched. The CDR3 has 15 residues. CDR1 and CDR2 from the germline V gene are MNHEY and SMNVEV (reference sequence). The CDR3 DNA sequence: TGTGCCAGCAGTTCGGCGGGACAGGGTTTCTACGAGCAGTACTTC. Its protein is CASSSAGQGFYEQYF.

A single count supports this clone. The rearrangement uses TRBV5-1 and TRBJ2-7; TRBD2 matches 13 bases. This CDR3 has 15 amino acids. The trim removed 4 bases at V and 6 bases at J, leaving 7 bases unmatched. From germline, CDR1 is SGHRS and CDR2 YFSETQ. CDR3 loop: CASSPGLAGASEQYF. The CDR3, as DNA: TGCGCCAGCAGCCCCGGACTAGCGGGGGCCTCCGAGCAGTACTTC.